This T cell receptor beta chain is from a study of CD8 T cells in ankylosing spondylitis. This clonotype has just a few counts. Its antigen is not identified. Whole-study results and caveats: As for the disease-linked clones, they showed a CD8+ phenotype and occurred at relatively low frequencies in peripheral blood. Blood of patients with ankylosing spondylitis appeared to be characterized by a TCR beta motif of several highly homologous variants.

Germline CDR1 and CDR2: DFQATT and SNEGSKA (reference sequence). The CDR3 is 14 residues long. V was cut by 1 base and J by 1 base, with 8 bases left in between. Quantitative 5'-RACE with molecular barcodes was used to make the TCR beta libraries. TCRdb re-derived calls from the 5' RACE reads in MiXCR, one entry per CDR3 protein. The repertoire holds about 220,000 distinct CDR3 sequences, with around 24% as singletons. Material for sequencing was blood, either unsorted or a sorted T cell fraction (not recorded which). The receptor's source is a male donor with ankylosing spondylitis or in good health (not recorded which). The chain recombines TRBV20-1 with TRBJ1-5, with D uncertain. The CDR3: CSARVGLSNQPQHF. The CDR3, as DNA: TGCAGTGCTAGAGTCGGACTGAGCAATCAGCCCCAGCATTTT.